The 19 T cell receptor beta chains presented below share a single source sample, sequenced in a study of blood T cell repertoires in COVID-19 (dated by TCRdb to 2019 to 2021). Library method: the immunoSEQ multiplex PCR assay. Not all clones reach the TCRdb copy of this immuneACCESS table, which keeps in-frame sequences only. Checked studies attribute under half of the gap to unresolved V genes and leave the rest unexplained. Recorded for this sample are over 45,000 clones; roughly 82% of them occurred a single time. The ten largest clones add up to roughly 7.7% of the sample. Sequences were obtained from peripheral blood. Receptors were obtained from a woman older than 75 with acute or convalescent COVID-19.

The rearrangement joins TRBV3-1 (or the pseudogene TRBV3-2) to TRBJ2-1; no reliable D call. CDR1 is LGHDT and CDR2 is YNNKEL in the germline V gene (reference sequence). The CDR3 spans 16 residues. The V and J ends lost 0 bases and 3 bases respectively, with 12 bases between them. The CDR3 region has the DNA TGTGCCAGCAGCCAAGATGCTGTTAGACTCTACAATGAGCAGTTCTTC. It is translated as CASSQDAVRLYNEQFF.

This clone was detected a few times. The chain employs TRBV12-2 and TRBJ1-2; TRBD1, the table's D call, lacks a check against the DNA. TRBV12-2 is classified as a pseudogene. This CDR3 is built from 20 residues. The CDR3 DNA reads as TGTGCAAGTCGCTTAGGAACACTTTCCCGGACAGTAACATATGACTATGGCTACACCTTC. Protein sequence: CASRLGTLSRTVTYDYGYTF.

The V call is TRBV6-6, the J call TRBJ1-6; D not certain. Germline lookup yields CDR1 MNHNY and CDR2 SVGAGI (reference sequence). CDR3 size: 15 residues. The V end lost 2 bases, the J end lost 0 bases, and 5 bases lay between the germline ends. The CDR3 nucleotides read TGTGCCAGCAGTTACACGAGCTCCTATAATTCACCCCTCCACTTT. Its protein is CASSYTSSYNSPLHF.

The chain uses TRBV2 and TRBJ2-1, with 8 bases lining up with TRBD2. Per germline, CDR1 SNHLY and CDR2 FYNNEI. The CDR3 has 15 residues. Trimming at V came to 4 bases and at J to 4 bases, leaving 6 bases not matched to a gene. The DNA for the CDR3 is TGTGCCAGCAGTGTCTTTAGCGGGGAGTACAATGAGCAGTTCTTC. This gives the protein CASSVFSGEYNEQFF.

This chain uses TRBV4-1 with TRBJ2-1; 8 bases are shared with TRBD2. CDR1 is MGHRA, CDR2 YSYEKL, per germline. There are 20 residues in the CDR3. The J segment lost 8 bases and the V segment lost 0 bases, leaving 21 bases of the junction unmatched. CDR3 nucleotide sequence: TGCGCCAGCAGCCAAGATTGGGGGCCGGGAAGCGGGAGCATCATGGATGAGCAGTTCTTC. This translates into CASSQDWGPGSGSIMDEQFF.

In this sample, this clone turned up a few times. The V call is TRBV27, the J call TRBJ1-4, with 7 bases aligning to TRBD1. Germline CDR1 MNHEY, CDR2 SMNVEV (reference sequence). V shed 5 bases, J shed 2 bases, and the junction held 5 bases outside the gene matches. This CDR3 has 15 residues. The CDR3 here is CASSPRQGTNEKLFF. CDR3 DNA: TGTGCCAGCAGTCCCAGACAGGGTACTAATGAAAAACTGTTTTTT.

The gene calls are TRBV5-4 and TRBJ2-5; TRBD2 matches at 7 bases. Germline values: CDR1 SGHNT, CDR2 YYREEE (reference sequence). Unmatched junction bases numbered 8, after V lost 3 bases and J lost 9 bases. The CDR3 contains 13 residues. CDR3 nucleotide sequence: TGTGCCAGCAGCTGGGAGGGGCCCCAGGCCCAGTACTTC. As protein: CASSWEGPQAQYF.

The chain employs TRBV2 and TRBJ2-1; D remains ambiguous. The V end lost 7 bases, the J end lost 2 bases, and 15 bases lay between the germline ends. Germline V CDR1 and CDR2: SNHLY, FYNNEI. There are 15 residues in the CDR3. The DNA for the CDR3 is TGTGCCAGCATATCTACCTCGGGTACCTACAATGAGCAGTTCTTC. Translation: CASISTSGTYNEQFF. The full variable domain, completed using reference TRBV2 and TRBJ2-1, is EPEVTQTPSHQVTQMGQEVILRCVPISNHLYFYWYRQILGQKVEFLVSFYNNEISEKSEIFDDQFSVERPDGSNFTLKIRSTKLEDSAMYFCASISTSGTYNEQFFGPGTRLTVL.

This chain joins TRBV6-2 or TRBV6-3 and TRBJ2-1; 12 bases line up with TRBD2. Germline CDR1 MNHEY, CDR2 SVGEGT. CDR3 size: 20 residues. V trimming: 4 bases; J trimming: 0 bases; junction bases outside the gene matches: 13. In nucleotides, the CDR3 is TGTGCCAGCAGTTCCTCAATCTGGACTAGCGGGACAAGCTCCTACAATGAGCAGTTCTTC. Its translation is CASSSSIWTSGTSSYNEQFF.

The chain carries TRBV9 and TRBJ2-5, with D perhaps matching TRBD2 (6 bases). There are 15 residues in the CDR3. The germline gives CDR1 SGDLS, CDR2 YYNGEE. V was cut by 3 bases and J by 2 bases, with 14 bases left in between. CDR3 amino acids: CASSEAGWYQETQYF. CDR3 nucleotide sequence: TGTGCCAGCAGCGAAGCGGGTTGGTATCAAGAGACCCAGTACTTC.

The table lists this clone with a few counts. The chain has TRBV7-9 and TRBJ1-2, with 8 bases lining up with TRBD1. The ends lost 0 bases at V and 4 bases at J; junction bases unmatched: 10. Looked up from germline, CDR1 is SEHNR and CDR2 is FQNEAQ (reference sequence). The CDR3 totals 17 residues. The CDR3: CASSLALGQGYGYGYTF. CDR3 DNA sequence: TGTGCCAGCAGCTTAGCCCTAGGACAGGGTTACGGCTATGGCTACACCTTC.

This chain links TRBV7-9 with TRBJ2-3, with D maybe TRBD2 (5 bases). Trimming removed 2 bases from V and 4 bases from J, with 10 bases in between. CDR1 is SEHNR and CDR2 is FQNEAQ in the germline V gene (reference sequence). This CDR3 is built from 14 residues. Here the CDR3 reads CASSLSSMADTQYF. CDR3 DNA: TGTGCCAGCAGCTTATCTAGCATGGCAGATACGCAGTATTTT. Together with reference TRBV7-9 and TRBJ2-3, the CDR3 gives the full variable domain: DTGVSQNPRHKITKRGQNVTFRCDPISEHNRLYWYRQTLGQGPEFLTYFQNEAQLEKSRLLSDRFSAERPKGSFSTLEIQRTEQGDSAMYLCASSLSSMADTQYFGPGTRLTVL.

V usage is TRBV7-9 and J usage is TRBJ1-1; 7 bases agree with TRBD1. J gave up 4 bases and V 5 bases, and 1 base lay outside the gene matches. The CDR3 is 12 residues long. The germline V gene encodes CDR1 SEHNR and CDR2 FQNEAQ (reference sequence). CDR3 region: CASSQGVTEAFF. CDR3 in DNA: TGTGCCAGCAGCCAGGGGGTCACTGAAGCTTTCTTT.

The chain uses TRBV6-6 and TRBJ1-4; unclear D gene. The germline CDR1 and CDR2 sequences are MNHNY and SVGAGI (reference sequence). This CDR3 is 16 amino acids long. Trimming removed 0 bases at V and 3 bases at J, with 11 bases between. The CDR3, as DNA: TGTGCCAGCAGTTACTCGAGAGGGCGTTCTAATGAAAAACTGTTTTTT. Its protein product is CASSYSRGRSNEKLFF.

The rearrangement joins TRBV6-5 to TRBJ1-4; D perhaps matches TRBD1 (6 bases). Trimming stripped 6 bases from V and 0 bases from J, with 8 bases between. Germline V gene sequence: CDR1 MNHEY, CDR2 SVGAGI. The CDR3 runs 14 residues. The CDR3 region is CASSDRSTNEKLFF. The CDR3 DNA follows: TGTGCCAGCAGCGACAGGTCAACTAATGAAAAACTGTTTTTT.

In this sample, this clone turned up once. The J gene is TRBJ1-3, the V gene TRBV6-5, with D perhaps TRBD1 (6 bases). The CDR3 runs to 14 residues. Trimming left V 6 bases short and J 1 base short, with 10 bases between. Germline values: CDR1 MNHEY, CDR2 SVGAGI. The CDR3 DNA is TGTGCCAGCAGCAGGGACACGTCTGGAAACACCATATATTTT. Translation gives CASSRDTSGNTIYF.

This clone has a handful of counts. This chain uses TRBV18 with TRBJ2-3; no clear D gene. The CDR3 spans 15 residues. Trimming removed 4 bases from V and 0 bases from J, with 11 bases in between. Germline V CDR1 and CDR2: KGHSH, LQKENI. The CDR3 is CASSRLVPSTDTQYF. For the CDR3, the DNA is TGTGCCAGCTCACGACTCGTACCTAGCACAGATACGCAGTATTTT.

In its sample, this clone was seen once. At one of its ends the junction is not consistent with the germline gene, which may arise from a read error. This rearrangement joins TRBV3-1 (or the pseudogene TRBV3-2) to TRBJ2-4; the match to TRBD2 covers 13 bases. The CDR3 contains 16 residues. CDR1 and CDR2 from the germline V gene are LGHDT and YNNKEL (reference sequence). The CDR3, as DNA: TGTGCCAGCCGCCAAGCGACTAGCGGGGGGAACTACATTCAGTACTTC. The encoded protein is CASRQATSGGNYIQYF.

This clone came up once. The CDR3 protein is CASSSQGLAKNIQYF. Here the CDR3 DNA reads TGTGCCAGCAGTTCCCAGGGTCTAGCCAAAAACATTCAGTACTTC. This chain connects TRBV28 to TRBJ2-4, with D possibly matching TRBD1 (5 bases). The CDR3 has 15 residues. The germline gives CDR1 MDHEN, CDR2 SYDVKM. Between the trimmed V and J ends, which lost 4 bases and 0 bases, there was a span of 10 bases.